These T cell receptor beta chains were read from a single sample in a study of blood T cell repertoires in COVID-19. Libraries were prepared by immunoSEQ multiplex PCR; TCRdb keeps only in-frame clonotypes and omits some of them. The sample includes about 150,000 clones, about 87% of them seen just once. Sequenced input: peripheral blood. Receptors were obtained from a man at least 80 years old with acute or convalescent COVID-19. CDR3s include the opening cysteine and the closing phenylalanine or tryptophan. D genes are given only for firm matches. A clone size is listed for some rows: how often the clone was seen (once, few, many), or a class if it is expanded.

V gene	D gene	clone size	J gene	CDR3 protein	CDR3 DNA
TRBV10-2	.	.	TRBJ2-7	CATSLGANYEQYF	TGCGCCACCAGCCTAGGGGCCAACTACGAGCAGTACTTC
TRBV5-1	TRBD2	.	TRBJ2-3	CASSFSGGPGDTQYF	TGCGCCAGCAGCTTTAGCGGGGGGCCGGGAGATACGCAGTATTTT
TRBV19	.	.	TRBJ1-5	CAGGASVSNQPQHF	TGTGCCGGCGGGGCGTCAGTGAGCAATCAGCCCCAGCATTTT
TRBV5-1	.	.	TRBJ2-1	CASSPSPRQNEQFF	TGCGCCAGCAGCCCGTCCCCTCGACAAAATGAGCAGTTCTTC
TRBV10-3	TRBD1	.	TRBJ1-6	CAISVGQGEGSPLHF	TGTGCCATCAGTGTAGGACAGGGAGAAGGATCACCCCTCCACTTT
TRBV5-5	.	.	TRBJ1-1	CASSLGGANTEAFF	TGTGCCAGCAGCTTGGGGGGCGCGAACACTGAAGCTTTCTTT
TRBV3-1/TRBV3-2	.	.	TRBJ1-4	CASSQATVREKLFF	TGTGCCAGCAGCCAAGCCACGGTTCGCGAAAAACTGTTTTTT
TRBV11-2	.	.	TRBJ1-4	CASSLVGGFKLFF	TGTGCCAGCAGCTTAGTAGGCGGATTTAAACTGTTTTTT
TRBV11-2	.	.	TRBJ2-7	CASSLDRGANYEQYF	TGTGCCAGCAGCTTAGATCGGGGAGCTAATTACGAGCAGTACTTC
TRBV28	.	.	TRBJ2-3	CASSSPGTDTQYF	TGTGCCAGCAGCTCCCCCGGTACAGATACGCAGTATTTT
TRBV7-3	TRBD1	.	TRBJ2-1	CASSLTRDRGYNEQFF	TGTGCCAGCAGCTTAACTCGGGACAGGGGTTACAATGAGCAGTTCTTC
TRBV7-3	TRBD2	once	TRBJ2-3	CASSLLAGSTDTQYF	TGTGCCAGCAGCTTACTAGCGGGGTCCACAGATACGCAGTATTTT
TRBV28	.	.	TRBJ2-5	CASSHRPGGETQYF	TGTGCCAGCAGTCACCGCCCCGGCGGAGAGACCCAGTACTTC
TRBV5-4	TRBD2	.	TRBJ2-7	CASGTSGGAYEQYF	TGTGCCAGCGGGACTAGCGGGGGGGCCTACGAGCAGTACTTC
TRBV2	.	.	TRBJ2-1	CASGGDWVLNEQFF	TGTGCCAGCGGAGGGGACTGGGTTCTCAATGAGCAGTTCTTC
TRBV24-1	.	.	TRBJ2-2	CATSDDMHTGELFF	TGTGCCACCAGTGATGACATGCACACCGGGGAGCTGTTTTTT
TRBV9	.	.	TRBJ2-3	CASSTESVEDTQYF	TGTGCCAGCAGCACGGAGAGCGTTGAAGATACGCAGTATTTT
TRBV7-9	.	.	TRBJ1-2	CASSSGTYGYTF	TGTGCCAGCAGCTCGGGTACTTATGGCTACACCTTC
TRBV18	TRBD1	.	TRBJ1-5	CASSATGADQPQHF	TGTGCCAGCTCAGCGACAGGGGCTGATCAGCCCCAGCATTTT
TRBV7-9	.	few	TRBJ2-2	CASSRPWTTNTGELFF	TGTGCCAGCAGCCGCCCATGGACAACGAACACCGGGGAGCTGTTTTTT
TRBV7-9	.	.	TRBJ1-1	CASSLAPQGNTEAFF	TGTGCCAGCAGCTTAGCCCCTCAGGGGAACACTGAAGCTTTCTTT
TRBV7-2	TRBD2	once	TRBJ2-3	CASSSSLAGGWADTQYF	TGTGCCAGCAGCTCCTCACTAGCGGGAGGATGGGCAGATACGCAGTATTTT
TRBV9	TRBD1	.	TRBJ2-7	CASSARQGPSYEQYF	TGTGCCAGCAGCGCTAGACAGGGGCCCTCCTACGAGCAGTACTTC
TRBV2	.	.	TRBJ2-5	CASSVSGNQETQYF	TGTGCCAGCAGTGTGTCGGGGAACCAAGAGACCCAGTACTTC
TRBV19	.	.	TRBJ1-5	CASSIGVAGGNQPQHF	TGTGCCAGTAGTATCGGGGTCGCGGGGGGCAATCAGCCCCAGCATTTT
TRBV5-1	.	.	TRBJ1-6	CASSGGAGSPLHF	TGCGCCAGCAGCGGGGGCGCCGGTTCACCCCTCCACTTT
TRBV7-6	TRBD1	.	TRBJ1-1	CASSPNRQGAAEAFF	TGTGCCAGCAGCCCTAATAGACAGGGGGCGGCTGAAGCTTTCTTT
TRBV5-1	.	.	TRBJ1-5	CASSLAGVNQSQHF	TGCGCCAGCAGCTTGGCAGGGGTTAATCAGTCCCAGCATTTT
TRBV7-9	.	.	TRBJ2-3	CASSISGADTQYF	TGTGCCAGCAGCATATCGGGGGCAGATACGCAGTATTTT
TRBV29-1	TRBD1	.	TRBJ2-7	CSVAGQGIREQYF	TGCAGCGTTGCAGGACAGGGAATACGGGAGCAGTACTTC
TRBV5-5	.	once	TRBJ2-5	CASSLGGGQETQYF	TGTGCCAGCAGCTTGGGAGGGGGCCAAGAGACCCAGTACTTC
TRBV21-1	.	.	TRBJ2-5	CASSKNGGERCYQETQYF	TGTGCCAGCAGCAAAAATGGCGGAGAGCGGTGCTACCAAGAGACCCAGTACTTC
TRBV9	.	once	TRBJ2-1	CASSLASANNEQFF	TGTGCCAGCAGTCTGGCTAGCGCGAACAATGAGCAGTTCTTC
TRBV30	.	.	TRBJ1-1	CAWSLSPNTEAFF	TGTGCCTGGAGTCTCAGTCCGAACACTGAAGCTTTCTTT
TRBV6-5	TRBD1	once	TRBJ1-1	CASSWGQMNTEAFF	TGTGCCAGCAGTTGGGGACAGATGAACACTGAAGCTTTCTTT
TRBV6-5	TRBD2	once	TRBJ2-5	CASNPSGGVQETQYF	TGTGCCAGCAACCCTAGCGGGGGAGTCCAAGAGACCCAGTACTTC
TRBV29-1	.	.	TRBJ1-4	CSVGTVNEKLFF	TGCAGCGTTGGGACAGTTAATGAAAAACTGTTTTTT
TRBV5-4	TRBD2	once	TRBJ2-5	CASSLNPGTSGRVKTQYF	TGTGCCAGCAGCTTGAACCCAGGGACTAGCGGGAGAGTGAAGACCCAGTACTTC
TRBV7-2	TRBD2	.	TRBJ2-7	CASSPQALAGGEQYF	TGTGCCAGCAGCCCTCAGGCACTAGCGGGGGGAGAGCAGTACTTC
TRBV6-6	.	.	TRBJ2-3	CASSYLSDTQYF	TGTGCCAGCAGTTATCTCTCAGATACGCAGTATTTT
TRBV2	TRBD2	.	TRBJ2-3	CASSVLAGVADTQYF	TGTGCCAGCAGTGTACTAGCGGGAGTGGCAGATACGCAGTATTTT
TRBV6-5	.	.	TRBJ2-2	CASSPRQEPTGELFF	TGTGCCAGCAGTCCGCGACAGGAGCCCACCGGGGAGCTGTTTTTT
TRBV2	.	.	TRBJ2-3	CASSADGSGTDTQYF	TGTGCCAGCAGTGCCGACGGAAGCGGCACAGATACGCAGTATTTT